This T cell receptor (beta chain) is from a study of blood T cell repertoires in COVID-19 (dated by TCRdb to the early 2020s). With respect to the entire study: Samples from collaborators originated in the United States, Italy and Spain and spanned both the acute and convalescent phases of COVID-19. The sample metadata nearly always contained a de-identified subject ID, COVID-19 status, age in years and sex. Where available, HLA class I and class II types were taken from metadata supplied by the sample provider and were not determined by assay-based typing. Deeply sampled blood TCRbeta repertoires from subjects exposed to, actively infected with, or recovered from COVID-19 were included in the dataset. The samples were drawn from the first 160 participants of the ongoing ImmuneRACE study and from over a thousand subjects provided by 6 global collaborators. The material from the prospective study consisted of cDNA or gDNA derived from T cells, B-cell-depleted T cells, or PBMCs. The repertoires were made available in a free public database intended to serve as a resource for research on the immune response to SARS-CoV-2. Overall results and qualifications from the work: The amount of clinical and demographic metadata varied by source and participant and was provided uncurated.

The collaborating institutions used their own protocols to collect whole blood in K2EDTA tubes. Collaborator samples were shipped for TCRbeta analysis as frozen whole blood, isolated PBMCs, or DNA extracted from either sample type. With regard to this clone: Its target antigen remains unknown. Per-base quality was not reported, and no clone a single base away is much larger than it.

In the germline V gene (reference sequence), CDR1 corresponds to SGHNT and CDR2 to YYREEE. The CDR3 sequence holds 14 residues, the cysteine and phenylalanine included. Here the CDR3 DNA is all that survives: 42 bases in frame from base 1. V has 1 base trimmed and J has 5 bases trimmed; junction bases matching no gene number 4. TCRbeta CDR3 regions were amplified from genomic DNA using the immunoSEQ Assay, a bias-controlled multiplex PCR. Per the source publication's procedure: Nucleated cell counts per sample were estimated from amplification of reference gene primers within the assay. To quantify the absolute abundance of each unique TCRbeta CDR3 rearrangement, sequence reads were collapsed and filtered. For each sample, productive Simpson clonality was calculated as the square root of Simpson's diversity index across productive rearrangements. TCRdb took this table from immuneACCESS and kept in-frame rearrangements with V and J called. Such tables lack part of the clones; where checked against another copy, unresolved V genes explain under half of the gap, and the rest is unexplained. V and J calls and clone size follow that table, whereas D and trimming were derived from the DNA. The sample table lists about 260,000 clones, more than 80% of them with a count of one. Of the sample, 3% to 4% is held by the ten largest clones.

Sample: peripheral blood. The TCR was taken from a woman aged 40 to 55 with acute or convalescent COVID-19. The chain joins TRBV5-4 to TRBJ2-5; 8 middle bases align to TRBD2. DNA sequence: TGTGCCAGCAGCTTGACTAGCGGTTGGGAGACCCAGTACTTC. Its product reads: CASSLTSGWETQYF.